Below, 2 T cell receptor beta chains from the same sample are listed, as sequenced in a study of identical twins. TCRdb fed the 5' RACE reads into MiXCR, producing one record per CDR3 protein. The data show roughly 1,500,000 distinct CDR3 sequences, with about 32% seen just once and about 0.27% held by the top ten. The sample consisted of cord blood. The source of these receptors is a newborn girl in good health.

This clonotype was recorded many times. Here the CDR3 reads CASSFPALVTGQGVDTDTQYF. CDR3 in DNA: TGTGCCAGCAGCTTTCCGGCATTGGTCACGGGACAGGGGGTTGACACAGATACGCAGTATTTT. The V gene is TRBV11-1, the J gene TRBJ2-3; TRBD1 aligns across 11 bases. The CDR3 totals 21 residues. Germline V gene data show CDR1 as SGHAT and CDR2 as FQDESV (reference sequence). J gave up 2 bases and V 3 bases, and 19 bases lay outside the gene matches.

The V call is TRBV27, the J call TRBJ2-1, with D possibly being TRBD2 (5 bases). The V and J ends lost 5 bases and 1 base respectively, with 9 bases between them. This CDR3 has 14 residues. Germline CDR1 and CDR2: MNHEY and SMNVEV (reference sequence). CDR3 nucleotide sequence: TGTGCCAGCAGTCGGACTCCTTCCTACAATGAGCAGTTCTTC. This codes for CASSRTPSYNEQFF.